This entry features one T cell receptor beta chain sequence. The V gene lost 1 base and the J gene lost 6 bases, with 9 bases spanning the gap. The CDR3 contains 13 residues. Germline assignment: CDR1 KGHDR and CDR2 SFDVKD. In the source study's methods: Reference gene primer amplification gave nucleated cell count estimates. Clones were sequenced by immunoSEQ multiplex PCR, and TCRdb holds only the in-frame ones, with some missing. V and J calls and clone size follow that table, whereas D and trimming were derived from the DNA. The repertoire has a few hundred thousand clones, 80% to 95% of them found once; the top ten carry about a fifth. The sample comes from a study of blood T cell repertoires in COVID-19. Study as a whole: Researchers got acute and convalescent COVID-19 samples from the United States, Italy and Spain. PBMCs, B-cell-depleted T cells, or T cells were the source of the cDNA or gDNA that made up the material.

Everyone who took part was roughly 18 to 89 years old, and they came from about two dozen US areas. The V and J genes are TRBV24-1 and TRBJ2-7; a possible D gene is TRBD1 (5 bases). The clonotype originates from a woman younger than 45 who had recovered from COVID-19. Source material: PBMCs or T cells enriched from blood (not recorded which). CDR3 nucleotides: TGTGCCACCAGTGATTTTTCTGGGGCCGAGCAGTACTTC. This encodes CATSDFSGAEQYF.